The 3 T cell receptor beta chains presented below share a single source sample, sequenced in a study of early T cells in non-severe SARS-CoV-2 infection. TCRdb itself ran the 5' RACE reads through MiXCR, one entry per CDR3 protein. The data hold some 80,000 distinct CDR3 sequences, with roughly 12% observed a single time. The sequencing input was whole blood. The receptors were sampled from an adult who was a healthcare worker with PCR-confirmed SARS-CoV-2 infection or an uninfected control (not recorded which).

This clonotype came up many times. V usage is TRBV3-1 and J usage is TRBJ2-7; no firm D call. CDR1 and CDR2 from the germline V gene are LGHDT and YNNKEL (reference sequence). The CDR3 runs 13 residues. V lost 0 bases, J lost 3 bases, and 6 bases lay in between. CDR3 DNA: TGTGCCAGCAGCCAAGATCGAGGCTACGAGCAGTACTTC. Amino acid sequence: CASSQDRGYEQYF.

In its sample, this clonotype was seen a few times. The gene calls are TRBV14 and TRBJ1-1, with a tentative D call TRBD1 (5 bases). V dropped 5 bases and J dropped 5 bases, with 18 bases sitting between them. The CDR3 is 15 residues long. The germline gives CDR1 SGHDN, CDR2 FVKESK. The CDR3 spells CASSFFGTSGTEAFF. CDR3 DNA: TGTGCCAGCAGCTTTTTCGGGACCTCGGGGACTGAAGCTTTCTTT.

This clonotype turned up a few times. The CDR3 sequence is CASSPRPARAGELFF. CDR3 sequence (DNA): TGTGCCAGCAGTCCCCGGCCAGCCCGTGCCGGGGAGCTGTTTTTT. The V gene is TRBV3-1, the J gene TRBJ2-2; D call uncertain. CDR3 size: 15 residues. CDR1 is LGHDT and CDR2 is YNNKEL in the germline V gene (reference sequence). Between the trimmed V and J ends, which lost 6 bases and 6 bases, there was a span of 17 bases.